These 30 T cell receptor beta chains were sequenced from one sample in a study of blood T cells in healthy people across ages. PCR was performed a second time for 7 to 11 cycles using a sample-barcoded 5' primer and a J-beta primer mix. TCRdb independently ran MiXCR on the 5' RACE reads; one entry per CDR3 protein. Altogether 1.4 million or so distinct CDR3 sequences are present, under 55% being singletons, with the ten largest covering about 4%. The sequenced material came from blood. These receptors originate from a young woman in good health.

The J gene is TRBJ2-1, the V gene TRBV3-1, with 11 bases matching TRBD2. Germline lookup yields CDR1 LGHDT and CDR2 YNNKEL (reference sequence). J was trimmed by 6 bases and V by 4 bases; bases with no gene match: 8. This CDR3 has 16 residues. In nucleotides, the CDR3 is TGTGCCAGCAGCCCTAGGGATAGCGGGGGGGCCAATGAGCAGTTCTTC. Its protein is CASSPRDSGGANEQFF.

In this sample, this clonotype turned up a few times. The gene calls are TRBV7-9 and TRBJ2-5; tentative D call: TRBD1 (6 bases). Trimming removed 4 bases from V and 4 bases from J, with 16 bases in between. This CDR3 has 15 residues. Germline assignment: CDR1 SEHNR and CDR2 FQNEAQ (reference sequence). CDR3 sequence: CASSYPIGDTETQYF. The CDR3 coding sequence is TGTGCCAGCAGCTACCCCATCGGGGACACAGAGACCCAGTACTTC.

This clonotype appeared a few times. This chain uses TRBV7-2 with TRBJ2-7; perhaps TRBD1 as D (5 bases). This CDR3 spans 13 amino acids. Germline V gene data show CDR1 as SGHTA and CDR2 as FQGNSA. V shed 3 bases and J shed 7 bases, with 13 bases lying between them. Here the CDR3 DNA reads TGTGCCAGCAGCTTCCCAGATCCAGGGGAGCAGTACTTC. It yields the protein CASSFPDPGEQYF.

CDR3 nucleotides: TGTGCCGGCAAAATTGGCGGGGGAACTCAAGAGACCCAGTACTTC. Translation gives CAGKIGGGTQETQYF. J is TRBJ2-5 and V is TRBV6-1; 7 nucleotides match TRBD2. J was trimmed by 2 bases and V by 11 bases; bases with no gene match: 14. Germline V gene sequence: CDR1 MNHNS, CDR2 SASEGT. The CDR3 runs 15 residues.

V gene TRBV12-3 or TRBV12-4 combines with J gene TRBJ2-1; 9 bases map to TRBD2. This CDR3 spans 15 amino acids. Germline trimming cut 6 bases from V and 8 bases from J; bases unmatched to any gene: 11. The CDR3 protein is CASRGGLAGTYEQFF. The CDR3 DNA follows: TGTGCCAGCAGGGGCGGGCTAGCGGGAACTTATGAGCAGTTCTTC.

In its sample, this clonotype was seen a few times. This chain joins TRBV6-2 or TRBV6-3 and TRBJ1-5, with D perhaps matching TRBD1 (6 bases). The CDR3 is made up of 12 amino acids. Germline lookup yields CDR1 MNHEY and CDR2 SVGEGT. Deletions cut 6 bases from V and 5 bases from J, with 8 bases between. DNA for the CDR3: TGTGCCAGCAGCCACAGGGATCAGCCCCAGCATTTT. Translated, it gives CASSHRDQPQHF.

J is TRBJ2-6 and V is TRBV7-9, with no clear D. Trimming took 6 bases from V and 1 from J, leaving 10 bases between them. Per germline, CDR1 SEHNR and CDR2 FQNEAQ (reference sequence). The CDR3 spans 15 residues. The CDR3 is CASRKQQSGANVLTF. Here the CDR3 DNA reads TGTGCCAGCAGAAAACAGCAATCTGGGGCCAACGTCCTGACTTTC.

This clonotype has just a few counts. The V and J genes are TRBV4-1 and TRBJ2-1, with D maybe TRBD2 (5 bases). Germline lookup yields CDR1 MGHRA and CDR2 YSYEKL. This CDR3 has 14 residues. The V end lost 4 bases, the J end lost 9 bases, and 16 bases lay between the germline ends. CDR3 loop: CASSPGALVPEQFF. The CDR3 DNA is TGCGCCAGCAGCCCAGGAGCACTAGTACCTGAGCAGTTCTTC.

This clonotype appeared a few times. The chain uses TRBV24-1 and TRBJ1-5; TRBD1 aligns across 8 bases. V lost 4 bases to trimming and J lost 5 bases; unmatched junction nucleotides: 6. CDR3 length: 15 residues. Germline CDR1 is KGHDR and CDR2 is SFDVKD. CDR3 sequence: CATSDSTGADQPQHF. Written as DNA, the CDR3 is TGTGCCACCAGTGACTCGACAGGGGCAGATCAGCCCCAGCATTTT.

The chain joins TRBV24-1 to TRBJ1-2; 9 nucleotides agree with TRBD1. The CDR3 covers 14 residues. J gave up 6 bases and V 4 bases, and 5 bases lay outside the gene matches. CDR1 is KGHDR, CDR2 SFDVKD, per germline. The CDR3 protein is CATSDQDRGNGYTF. The DNA of the CDR3 is TGTGCCACCAGTGACCAGGACAGGGGAAATGGCTACACCTTC.

A remark on this clonotype: The junction differs from germline at one of its ends, possibly a read error. The genes are TRBV27 and TRBJ2-5; no definite D call. The CDR3 runs to 14 residues. The germline V gene has CDR1 MNHEY and CDR2 SMNVEV (reference sequence). The CDR3 spells CANSLEPALGTQYF. The CDR3 DNA is TGTGCCAACAGTTTGGAGCCAGCGTTGGGGACCCAGTACTTC.

The chain has TRBV11-3 and TRBJ2-3; D gene unclear. The germline gives CDR1 SGHNT, CDR2 YENEEA. This CDR3 spans 16 amino acids. Trimming took 2 bases from V and 6 from J, leaving 18 bases between them. CDR3: CASSLFFSNSPDTQYF. CDR3 nucleotide sequence: TGTGCCAGCAGCTTATTTTTCTCAAACAGTCCCGATACGCAGTATTTT.

The gene calls are TRBV19 and TRBJ1-4; D is unclear. This CDR3 is 12 amino acids long. V shed 3 bases and J shed 12 bases, with 11 bases lying between them. Germline CDR1 reads LNHDA; CDR2 reads SQIVND (reference sequence). This CDR3 is CASSMNSRELFF. The CDR3 DNA follows: TGTGCCAGTAGTATGAACAGCCGGGAACTGTTTTTT.

J is TRBJ2-1 and V is TRBV12-5; 12 nucleotides line up with TRBD2. Germline V gene sequence: CDR1 LGHNT, CDR2 FRNRAP. The V and J ends lost 3 bases and 8 bases, in that order; junction bases with no gene match: 5. There are 15 residues in the CDR3. The CDR3 coding sequence is TGTGCTAGTGGTTTTTGGCTAGCGGGAGGGTATGAGCAGTTCTTC. Residues: CASGFWLAGGYEQFF.

This chain links TRBV20-1 with TRBJ2-1; D not resolved. The CDR3 loop spans 13 amino acids. V lost 3 bases and J 4 bases, leaving 10 bases between the germline ends. CDR1 DFQATT and CDR2 SNEGSKA come from the germline V gene (reference sequence). For the CDR3, the DNA is TGCAGTGCTAGCAACTGGCAGTACAATGAGCAGTTCTTC. This codes for CSASNWQYNEQFF.

The chain combines TRBV24-1 with TRBJ2-7; either TRBD1 or TRBD2 may supply D (5 bases each). The CDR3 runs to 15 residues. Germline-derived CDR1 and CDR2 are KGHDR and SFDVKD. V was cut by 7 bases and J by 2 bases, with 17 bases left in between. CDR3 region: CATSHAWDGTYEQYF. The DNA of the CDR3 is TGTGCCACCAGCCATGCCTGGGACGGGACCTACGAGCAGTACTTC.

The genes are TRBV12-3 or TRBV12-4 and TRBJ2-2; 7 bases are a match to TRBD2. The V and J ends lost 2 bases and 1 base, in that order; junction bases with no gene match: 1. The CDR3 is made up of 15 amino acids. The CDR3 loop is CASSLTSENTGELFF. The CDR3 DNA reads TGTGCCAGCAGTTTAACTAGCGAGAACACCGGGGAGCTGTTTTTT.

CDR3 amino acids: CASRSQGTLYEQYF. The CDR3, as DNA: TGTGCCAGCAGGTCGCAGGGGACTTTATACGAGCAGTACTTC. V and J are TRBV2 and TRBJ2-4; D may match TRBD1 or TRBD2 (6 bases each). The DNA end favors TRBJ2-7, so the J call may be wrong. This CDR3 region has 14 residues. Germline-derived CDR1 and CDR2 are SNHLY and FYNNEI.

In its sample, this clonotype was seen a few times. The V and J genes are TRBV7-9 and TRBJ2-3; the D is unclear. This CDR3 has 13 residues. V was shortened by 9 bases and J by 0 bases, with 10 bases between the two germline ends. CDR1 SEHNR and CDR2 FQNEAQ come from the germline V gene (reference sequence). In DNA form, the CDR3 reads TGTGCCAGAGCCGCATTGAGCACAGATACGCAGTATTTT. It encodes CARAALSTDTQYF.

In this sample, this clonotype turned up a few times. The chain joins TRBV20-1 to TRBJ1-6; a weak D match, TRBD1 (6 bases). The CDR3 sequence is 14 residues long. Trimming removed 4 bases from V and 7 bases from J, with 14 bases in between. CDR1 is DFQATT, CDR2 SNEGSKA, per germline (reference sequence). The CDR3 coding sequence is TGCAGTGCTACTCCGCCAGGGGTCAATTCACCCCTCCACTTT. Its protein product is CSATPPGVNSPLHF.

This clonotype was counted once. V and J are TRBV12-3 or TRBV12-4 and TRBJ2-7, with D possibly TRBD2 on 5 matching bases. With 6 bases removed from V and 0 bases from J, the gap between germline ends came to 18 bases. This CDR3 has 16 amino acids. DNA of the CDR3: TGTGCCAGCAGCCGGGATAACGCAGGCGACTCCTACGAGCAGTACTTC. It translates to CASSRDNAGDSYEQYF.

The chain combines TRBV5-1 with TRBJ2-3; D is unresolved. Trimming shortened V by 2 bases and J by 3 bases, and 10 bases separated the two germline ends. The CDR3 contains 14 residues. The germline V gene has CDR1 SGHRS and CDR2 YFSETQ. The CDR3 coding sequence is TGCGCCAGCAGCTTTTTAGGTCCGACAGATACGCAGTATTTT. Its translation is CASSFLGPTDTQYF. The full variable domain, completed using reference TRBV5-1 and TRBJ2-3, is KAGVTQTPRYLIKTRGQQVTLSCSPISGHRSVSWYQQTPGQGLQFLFEYFSETQRNKGNFPGRFSGRQFSNSRSEMNVSTLELGDSALYLCASSFLGPTDTQYFGPGTRLTVL.

This clonotype has more than one count but fewer than ten. The chain uses TRBV28 and TRBJ1-1, with D hard to call. The germline CDR1 and CDR2 sequences are MDHEN and SYDVKM. This CDR3 region has 17 residues. V gave up 2 bases and J gave up 4 bases, with 20 bases separating them. The CDR3 DNA follows: TGTGCCAGCAGTTTAGTAGGCATAAGTTGGGAGGGCACTGAAGCTTTCTTT. Protein: CASSLVGISWEGTEAFF.

The V gene is TRBV10-3, the J gene TRBJ1-3, with D possibly being TRBD1 (6 bases). Germline V gives CDR1 ENHRY, CDR2 SYGVKD. This CDR3 comprises 16 residues. V lost 7 bases to trimming and J lost 5 bases, with 21 bases between them. The CDR3 reads CAINPGTSIFRNTIYF. CDR3 DNA: TGTGCCATCAACCCCGGGACATCGATTTTCAGAAACACCATATATTTT.

This rearrangement joins TRBV5-5 to TRBJ1-2, with TRBD1 matching over 7 bases. Germline values: CDR1 SGHKS, CDR2 YYEKEE (reference sequence). Losses at the gene ends were 1 base for V and 5 bases for J; bases not matched to a gene: 5. The CDR3 runs 14 residues. DNA for the CDR3: TGTGCCAGCAGCTTGCAGGCAGGGGGATATGGCTACACCTTC. Protein product: CASSLQAGGYGYTF.

The V call is TRBV7-2, the J call TRBJ2-5; weak D call: TRBD1 (5 bases). V shed 1 base and J shed 5 bases, with 11 bases lying between them. The CDR3 length is 14 residues. The V gene's germline CDR1 is SGHTA and CDR2 FQGNSA. The CDR3 DNA follows: TGTGCCAGCAGCTTAGACCGCAGGGCCGAGACCCAGTACTTC. This codes for CASSLDRRAETQYF.

The gene calls are TRBV3-1 and TRBJ2-3, with TRBD2 matching 10 bases. The length of the CDR3 is 17 residues. Germline V gene data show CDR1 as LGHDT and CDR2 as YNNKEL (reference sequence). V dropped 5 bases and J dropped 1; count of bases not matched to a gene: 9. The CDR3 here is CASSLTFTSGGTDTQYF. The CDR3 bases are TGTGCCAGCAGCTTGACCTTTACTAGCGGGGGCACAGATACGCAGTATTTT.

This clonotype was picked up a small number of times. CDR3 amino acids: CASSLSGTSNQETQYF. In nucleotides, the CDR3 is TGTGCCAGCAGCTTATCCGGGACTAGCAACCAAGAGACCCAGTACTTC. This chain joins TRBV7-2 and TRBJ2-5; TRBD2 aligns across 9 bases. Germline V CDR1 and CDR2: SGHTA, FQGNSA. This CDR3 comprises 16 residues. The V and J ends lost 2 bases and 0 bases, in that order; junction bases with no gene match: 4.

The DNA of the CDR3 is TGTGCCAGCAGCGCAAGCGGGACTTACTACAATGAGCAGTTCTTC. Its protein product is CASSASGTYYNEQFF. The chain couples TRBV9 to TRBJ2-1, with 7 bases fitting TRBD2. The CDR3 is 15 amino acids. With 3 bases clipped from V and 3 bases from J, the junction kept 6 bases outside the gene matches. Germline V CDR1 and CDR2: SGDLS, YYNGEE.

In its sample, this clonotype was seen a few times. This chain joins TRBV6-2 or TRBV6-3 and TRBJ2-3, with a possible D match to TRBD2 (5 bases). Germline V gene data show CDR1 as MNHEY and CDR2 as SVGEGT. The CDR3 has 14 amino acids. The V gene lost 8 bases and the J gene lost 2 bases, with 14 bases spanning the gap. CDR3 residues: CASPPLRATDTQYF. CDR3 nucleotides: TGTGCCAGCCCCCCACTGCGGGCCACAGATACGCAGTATTTT.